These 24 T cell receptor beta chains were all obtained from the same sample, sequenced in a study of blood T cell repertoires in COVID-19. The assay was immunoSEQ multiplex PCR, and TCRdb's table has in-frame clones only and misses some. The table has about 270,000 clones, approximately 89% seen once; the top ten hold approximately 3%. Sequencing was performed on PBMCs or T cells enriched from blood (not recorded which). All receptors come from a middle-aged man who had been exposed to COVID-19.

This clone was detected only once. This chain uses TRBV6-1 with TRBJ2-7; D not certain. CDR3 length: 12 amino acids. The germline gives CDR1 MNHNS, CDR2 SASEGT. Trimming pared 3 bases from V and 3 bases from J, leaving 6 bases between. The CDR3 spells CASSEIYYEQYF. For the CDR3, the DNA is TGTGCCAGCAGTGAGATCTACTACGAGCAGTACTTC.

The rearrangement links TRBV11-3 to TRBJ2-7; 7 nucleotides align to TRBD2. Unmatched junction bases numbered 4, after V lost 5 bases and J lost 3 bases. Germline CDR1 reads SGHNT; CDR2 reads YENEEA. This CDR3 comprises 13 residues. In DNA, the CDR3 is TGTGCCAGCAGCGCGGGAGAGGACTACGAGCAGTACTTC. Amino acid sequence: CASSAGEDYEQYF.

This sequence joins TRBV10-2 and TRBJ1-5; TRBD1 matches at 8 bases. Germline CDR1 WSHSY, CDR2 SAAADI. After removal of 7 bases from V and 7 bases from J, the junction contained 12 bases not matched to a gene. This CDR3 is 15 amino acids long. The CDR3 spells CASTGDGTGLQPQHF. As DNA, the CDR3 is TGCGCCAGCACTGGGGACGGGACAGGACTGCAGCCCCAGCATTTT.

This clone was counted a single time. The V gene is TRBV7-9, the J gene TRBJ2-1; 10 bases fit TRBD2. The CDR3 is 17 amino acids. V shed 4 bases and J 4 bases; nucleotides not matched to a gene: 10. CDR1 and CDR2 from the germline V gene are SEHNR and FQNEAQ (reference sequence). CDR3 protein: CASSSGAGTSDYNEQFF. The CDR3 coding sequence is TGTGCCAGCAGCTCGGGCGCCGGGACTAGCGATTACAATGAGCAGTTCTTC.

As DNA, the CDR3 is TGTGCCAGCAGCCAAGGGGTAGAATTGGGGGGTGACATTCAGTACTTC. Amino acids: CASSQGVELGGDIQYF. J is TRBJ2-4 and V is TRBV4-2; possible D gene TRBD2, 6 bases. V was shortened by 1 base and J by 8 bases, with 18 bases between the two germline ends. CDR1 LGHNA and CDR2 YNFKEQ come from the germline V gene. This CDR3 spans 16 amino acids.

This chain links TRBV2 with TRBJ1-2; D possibly corresponds to TRBD1 (6 bases). Trimming removed 5 bases at V and 2 bases at J, with 9 bases between. This CDR3 has 13 residues. Germline V gene data show CDR1 as SNHLY and CDR2 as FYNNEI. CDR3 amino acids: CASSLDRNYGYTF. CDR3 in DNA: TGTGCCAGCAGTCTTGACAGGAACTATGGCTACACCTTC.

The chain combines TRBV7-9 with TRBJ1-1, with 12 bases fitting TRBD1. Germline V CDR1 and CDR2: SEHNR, FQNEAQ (reference sequence). The V gene end was trimmed by 4 bases and the J gene end by 5 bases; junction bases not matched to a gene: 5. The CDR3 extends over 15 amino acids. CDR3 sequence reads: CASSWGQGARTEAFF. Written as DNA, the CDR3 is TGTGCCAGCAGCTGGGGACAGGGGGCGAGAACTGAAGCTTTCTTT.

This sequence joins TRBV28 and TRBJ1-2; 7 bases match TRBD1. Looked up from germline, CDR1 is MDHEN and CDR2 is SYDVKM. With V trimmed by 10 bases and J by 6 bases, 8 bases remained unmatched. CDR3 length: 12 amino acids. As DNA, the CDR3 is TGTGCCATAATGGGACAGACCCATGGCTACACCTTC. As protein: CAIMGQTHGYTF.

The rearrangement joins TRBV5-1 to TRBJ2-1; 10 nucleotides align to TRBD2. The CDR3 is made up of 19 amino acids. V was pared by 4 bases and J by 7 bases, with 20 bases of the junction left unmatched. In germline, CDR1 is SGHRS, CDR2 YFSETQ. The CDR3 reads CASSLTNHLAGDRSNEQFF. Written as DNA, the CDR3 is TGCGCCAGCAGCCTCACCAATCATCTAGCGGGAGATCGGTCGAATGAGCAGTTCTTC.

The rearrangement links TRBV18 to TRBJ2-7, with D tentatively TRBD1 (6 bases). CDR3 length: 14 amino acids. V shed 6 bases and J shed 3 bases, with 15 bases lying between them. Germline CDR1 is KGHSH and CDR2 is LQKENI. The CDR3 DNA reads as TGTGCCAGCTCCACCGAAAGGGGGTTCTACGAGCAGTACTTC. Translated: CASSTERGFYEQYF.

The genes are TRBV19 and TRBJ2-2, with 14 bases lining up with TRBD2. This CDR3 comprises 17 residues. After removal of 8 bases from V and 4 bases from J, the junction contained 9 bases not matched to a gene. Germline loops: CDR1 LNHDA, CDR2 SQIVND (reference sequence). The CDR3 reads CASWGLAGVQGTGELFF. The CDR3 nucleotides are TGTGCCAGTTGGGGACTAGCGGGAGTTCAGGGCACCGGGGAGCTGTTTTTT.

V gene TRBV5-1 combines with J gene TRBJ1-5, with D hard to call. Germline loops: CDR1 SGHRS, CDR2 YFSETQ. The CDR3 is made up of 15 amino acids. Trimming took off 5 bases at V and 1 base at J, with 13 bases between the two ends. This CDR3 is CASSVSDSSNQPQHF. CDR3 nucleotides: TGCGCCAGCAGTGTGTCAGATTCCAGCAATCAGCCCCAGCATTTT.

V is TRBV24-1 and J is TRBJ2-1; TRBD2 aligns across 11 bases. Trimming at V came to 4 bases and at J to 5 bases, leaving 12 bases not matched to a gene. Germline V gene sequence: CDR1 KGHDR, CDR2 SFDVKD. The length of the CDR3 is 18 residues. The CDR3 protein is CATSETGLAALGDNEQFF. The CDR3 coding sequence is TGTGCCACCAGTGAAACGGGACTAGCGGCCCTAGGAGACAATGAGCAGTTCTTC.

The chain joins TRBV15 to TRBJ1-1, with D perhaps TRBD1 (6 bases). V lost 8 bases to trimming and J lost 1 base, with 8 bases between them. CDR1 and CDR2 (germline): LNHNV, YYDKDF (reference sequence). This CDR3 region has 12 residues. The CDR3 sequence: CATGQTNTEAFF. CDR3 DNA: TGTGCCACCGGACAGACGAACACTGAAGCTTTCTTT.

The chain joins TRBV6-5 to TRBJ2-7; 9 nucleotides line up with TRBD2. The CDR3 spans 15 residues. Germline lookup yields CDR1 MNHEY and CDR2 SVGAGI. V gave up 0 bases and J gave up 2 bases; unmatched junction bases: 2. CDR3 sequence (DNA): TGTGCCAGCAGTTACTCGGCGGGAGGGGCCTACGAGCAGTACTTC. It is translated as CASSYSAGGAYEQYF.

The rearrangement uses TRBV7-2 and TRBJ2-2; D might be TRBD2 (6 bases). The CDR3 is made up of 16 amino acids. With 4 bases removed from V and 3 bases from J, the gap between germline ends came to 15 bases. Germline assignment: CDR1 SGHTA and CDR2 FQGNSA. The CDR3 spells CASSYGLASYTGELFF. For the CDR3, the DNA is TGTGCCAGCAGCTACGGGCTAGCGTCATACACCGGGGAGCTGTTTTTT.

The CDR3 here is CASSLGTGTTEAFF. CDR3 nucleotide sequence: TGCGCCAGCAGCTTGGGGACAGGGACCACTGAAGCTTTCTTT. This chain uses TRBV5-1 with TRBJ1-1; 8 nucleotides match TRBD1. CDR1 SGHRS and CDR2 YFSETQ come from the germline V gene. V lost 0 bases, J lost 4 bases, and 2 bases stayed unmatched. The CDR3 extends over 14 amino acids.

The chain couples TRBV5-4 to TRBJ2-7, with 8 nucleotides matching TRBD1. In germline, CDR1 is SGHNT, CDR2 YYREEE (reference sequence). Trimming cost V 0 bases and J 3 bases; bases outside gene matches: 5. The CDR3 runs 15 residues. CDR3 in DNA: TGTGCCAGCAGCTTGGCCGGGACAGGACGCTACGAGCAGTACTTC. Its translation is CASSLAGTGRYEQYF.

The chain is built from TRBV9 and TRBJ2-7; the match to TRBD1 covers 10 bases. CDR1 is SGDLS and CDR2 is YYNGEE in the germline V gene. Unmatched junction bases numbered 8, after V lost 3 bases and J lost 5 bases. This CDR3 is 15 amino acids long. Here the CDR3 reads CASSAGDRGGHEQYF. For the CDR3, the DNA is TGTGCCAGCAGCGCCGGGGACAGGGGTGGTCACGAGCAGTACTTC.

The rearrangement uses TRBV5-1 and TRBJ2-7, with 11 bases that match TRBD2. This CDR3 is 15 amino acids long. J gave up 2 bases and V 3 bases, and 4 bases lay outside the gene matches. Germline CDR1 SGHRS, CDR2 YFSETQ. CDR3 loop: CASSSGTSGAYEQYF. The CDR3 nucleotides read TGCGCCAGCAGCTCCGGGACTAGCGGCGCCTACGAGCAGTACTTC.

The V call is TRBV5-4, the J call TRBJ1-1; TRBD1 agrees at 9 bases. The CDR3 spans 15 residues. V lost 0 bases to trimming and J lost 4 bases; unmatched junction nucleotides: 4. Germline-derived CDR1 and CDR2 are SGHNT and YYREEE (reference sequence). CDR3 sequence: CASSLGPGQGTEAFF. CDR3 nucleotides: TGTGCCAGCAGCTTGGGACCGGGACAGGGCACTGAAGCTTTCTTT.

In this sample, this clone turned up once. The J gene is TRBJ1-2, the V gene TRBV30; TRBD1 matches at 8 bases. The CDR3 loop spans 13 amino acids. Germline V gives CDR1 GTSNPN, CDR2 SVGIG (reference sequence). V was clipped by 5 bases and J by 2 bases; unmatched bases: 4. In nucleotides, the CDR3 is TGTGCCTGGGCGACAGGGGAAAACTATGGCTACACCTTC. Protein: CAWATGENYGYTF.

This sequence joins TRBV7-2 and TRBJ2-3, with D possibly being TRBD2 (5 bases). The CDR3 covers 14 residues. In germline, CDR1 is SGHTA, CDR2 FQGNSA. Trimming took 5 bases from V and 6 from J, leaving 15 bases between them. CDR3 sequence reads: CASSDLAGADTQYF. The CDR3 nucleotides read TGTGCCAGCAGCGATCTAGCCGGAGCTGATACGCAGTATTTT. The full variable domain, with the rest looked up from reference TRBV7-2 and TRBJ2-3, is GAGVSQSPSNKVTEKGKDVELRCDPISGHTALYWYRQSLGQGLEFLIYFQGNSAPDKSGLPSDRFSAERTGGSVSTLTIQRTQQEDSAVYLCASSDLAGADTQYFGPGTRLTVL.

This clone occurred once. In nucleotides, the CDR3 is TGTGCCAGCACCCCCGGTGCTCCTCACGTGAACGTCCTGACTTTC. Amino acid sequence: CASTPGAPHVNVLTF. This chain uses TRBV27 with TRBJ2-6, with D hard to call. Germline CDR1 MNHEY, CDR2 SMNVEV (reference sequence). The CDR3 is 15 amino acids. V dropped 7 bases and J dropped 10 bases, with 20 bases sitting between them.